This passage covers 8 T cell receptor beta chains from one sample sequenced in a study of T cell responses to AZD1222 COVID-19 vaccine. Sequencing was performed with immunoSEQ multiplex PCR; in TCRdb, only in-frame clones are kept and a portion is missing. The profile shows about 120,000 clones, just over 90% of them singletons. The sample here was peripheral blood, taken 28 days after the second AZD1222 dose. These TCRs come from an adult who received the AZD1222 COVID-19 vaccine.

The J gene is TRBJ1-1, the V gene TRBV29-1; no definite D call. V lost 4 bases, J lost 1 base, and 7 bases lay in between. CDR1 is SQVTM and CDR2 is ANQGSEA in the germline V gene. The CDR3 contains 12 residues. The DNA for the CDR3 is TGCAGCGTTGTCCCGGGGAACACTGAAGCTTTCTTT. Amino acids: CSVVPGNTEAFF.

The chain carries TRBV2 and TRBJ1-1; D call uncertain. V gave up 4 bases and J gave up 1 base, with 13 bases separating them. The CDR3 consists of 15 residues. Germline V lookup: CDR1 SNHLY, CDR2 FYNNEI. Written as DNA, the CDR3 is TGTGCCAGCAGTGGAGTGGGTGTCGGGAACACTGAAGCTTTCTTT. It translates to CASSGVGVGNTEAFF.

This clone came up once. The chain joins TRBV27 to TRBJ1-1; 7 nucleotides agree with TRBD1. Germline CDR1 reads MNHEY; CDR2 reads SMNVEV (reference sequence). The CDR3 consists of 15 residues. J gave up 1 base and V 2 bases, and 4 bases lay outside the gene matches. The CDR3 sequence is CASSLIGTANTEAFF. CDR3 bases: TGTGCCAGCAGTTTAATTGGGACAGCGAACACTGAAGCTTTCTTT.

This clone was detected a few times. The CDR3 sequence: CTSSQARRQGSRSDEKLFF. The CDR3 region has the DNA TGCACCAGCAGCCAAGCCCGCCGACAGGGAAGTCGATCGGATGAAAAACTGTTTTTT. The rearrangement joins TRBV1 to TRBJ1-4; the D call in the table, TRBD1, was not verified against the DNA. TRBV1 is noted as a pseudogene. CDR3 size: 19 residues.

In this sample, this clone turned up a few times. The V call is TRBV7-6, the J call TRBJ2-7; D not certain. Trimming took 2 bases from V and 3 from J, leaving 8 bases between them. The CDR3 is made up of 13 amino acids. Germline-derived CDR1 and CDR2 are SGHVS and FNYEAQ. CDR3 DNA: TGTGCCAGCAGCTTACGGAGTAACTACGAGCAGTACTTC. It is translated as CASSLRSNYEQYF.

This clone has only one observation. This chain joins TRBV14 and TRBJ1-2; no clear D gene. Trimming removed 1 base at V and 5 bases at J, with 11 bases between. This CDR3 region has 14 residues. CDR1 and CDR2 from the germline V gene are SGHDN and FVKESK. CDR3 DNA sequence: TGTGCCAGCAGCCAAGGGGCTCTTTTGTATGGCTACACCTTC. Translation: CASSQGALLYGYTF. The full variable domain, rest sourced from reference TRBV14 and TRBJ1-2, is EAGVTQFPSHSVIEKGQTVTLRCDPISGHDNLYWYRRVMGKEIKFLLHFVKESKQDESGMPNNRFLAERTGGTYSTLKVQPAELEDSGVYFCASSQGALLYGYTFGSGTRLTVV.

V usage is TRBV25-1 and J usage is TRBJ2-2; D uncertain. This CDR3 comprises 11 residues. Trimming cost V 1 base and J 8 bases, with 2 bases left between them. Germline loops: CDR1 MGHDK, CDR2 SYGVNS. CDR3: CASSELGELFF. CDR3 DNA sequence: TGTGCCAGCAGTGAATTAGGGGAGCTGTTTTTT.

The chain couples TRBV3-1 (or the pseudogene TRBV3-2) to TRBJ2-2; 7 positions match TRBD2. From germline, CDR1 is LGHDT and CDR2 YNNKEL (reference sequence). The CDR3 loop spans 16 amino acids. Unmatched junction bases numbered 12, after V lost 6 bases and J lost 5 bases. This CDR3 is CASRLGGLAETGELFF. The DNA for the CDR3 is TGTGCCAGCAGACTCGGAGGGCTAGCGGAGACCGGGGAGCTGTTTTTT.